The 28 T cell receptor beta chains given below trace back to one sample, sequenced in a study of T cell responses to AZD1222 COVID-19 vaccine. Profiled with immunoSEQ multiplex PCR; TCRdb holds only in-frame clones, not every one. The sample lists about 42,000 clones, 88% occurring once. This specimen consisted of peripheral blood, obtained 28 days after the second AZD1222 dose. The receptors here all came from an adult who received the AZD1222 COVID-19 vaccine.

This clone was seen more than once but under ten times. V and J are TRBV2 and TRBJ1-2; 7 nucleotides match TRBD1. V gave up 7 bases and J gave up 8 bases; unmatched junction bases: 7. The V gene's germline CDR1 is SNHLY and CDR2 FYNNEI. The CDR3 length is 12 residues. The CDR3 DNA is TGTGCCAGCACCCGACAGGGAAAGGGCTACACCTTC. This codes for CASTRQGKGYTF.

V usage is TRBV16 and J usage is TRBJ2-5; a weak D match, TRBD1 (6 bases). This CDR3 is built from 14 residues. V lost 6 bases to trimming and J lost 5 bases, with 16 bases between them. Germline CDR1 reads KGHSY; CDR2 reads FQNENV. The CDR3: CASRKQGETETQYF. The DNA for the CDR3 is TGTGCCAGCAGAAAACAGGGTGAGACCGAGACCCAGTACTTC.

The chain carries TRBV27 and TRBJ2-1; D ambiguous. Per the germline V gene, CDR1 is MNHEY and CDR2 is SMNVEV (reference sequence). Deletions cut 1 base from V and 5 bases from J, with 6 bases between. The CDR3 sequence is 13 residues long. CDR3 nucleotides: TGTGCCAGCAGTTTATGGGCTAACAATGAGCAGTTCTTC. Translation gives CASSLWANNEQFF.

As DNA, the CDR3 is TGTGCCAGCTCACCCCTTACTAGCGGGGGGGCAGATACGCAGTATTTT. Translation: CASSPLTSGGADTQYF. V is TRBV18 and J is TRBJ2-3; 13 nucleotides align to TRBD2. This CDR3 has 16 amino acids. J gave up 4 bases and V 3 bases, and 4 bases lay outside the gene matches. Germline-derived CDR1 and CDR2 are KGHSH and LQKENI.

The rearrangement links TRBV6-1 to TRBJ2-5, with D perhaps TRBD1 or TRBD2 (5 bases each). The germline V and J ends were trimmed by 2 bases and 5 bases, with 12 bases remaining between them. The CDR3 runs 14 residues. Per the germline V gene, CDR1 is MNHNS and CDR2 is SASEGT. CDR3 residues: CASSEPLEGETQYF. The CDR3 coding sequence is TGTGCCAGCAGTGAACCCCTCGAGGGGGAGACCCAGTACTTC.

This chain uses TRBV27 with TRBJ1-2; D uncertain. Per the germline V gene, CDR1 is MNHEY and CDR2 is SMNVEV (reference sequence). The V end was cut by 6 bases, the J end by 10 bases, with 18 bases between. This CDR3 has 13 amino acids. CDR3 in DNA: TGTGCCAGCAGCGACTCATTAAGGGTACCCTACACCTTC. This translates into CASSDSLRVPYTF.

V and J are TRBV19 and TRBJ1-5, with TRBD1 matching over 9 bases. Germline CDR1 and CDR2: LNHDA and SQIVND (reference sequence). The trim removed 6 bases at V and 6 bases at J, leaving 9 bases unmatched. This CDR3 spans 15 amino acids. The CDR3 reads CASSTGTGFVQPQHF. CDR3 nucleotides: TGTGCCAGTAGCACCGGGACAGGGTTTGTTCAGCCCCAGCATTTT. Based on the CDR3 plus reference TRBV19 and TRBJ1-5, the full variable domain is DGGITQSPKYLFRKEGQNVTLSCEQNLNHDAMYWYRQDPGQGLRLIYYSQIVNDFQKGDIAEGYSVSREKKESFPLTVTSAQKNPTAFYLCASSTGTGFVQPQHFGDGTRLSIL.

This chain's CDR3 is CASSRQGAGQPQHF. CDR3 DNA: TGTGCCAGCAGTAGGCAGGGGGCTGGGCAGCCCCAGCATTTT. This chain joins TRBV27 and TRBJ1-5, with 8 bases matching TRBD1. CDR1 MNHEY and CDR2 SMNVEV come from the germline V gene (reference sequence). V lost 5 bases, J lost 7 bases, and 7 bases stayed unmatched. CDR3 length: 14 amino acids.

The chain's CDR3 is CVFHEQYF. The CDR3 nucleotides read TGTGTATTCCACGAGCAGTACTTC. The gene calls are TRBV3-1 (or the pseudogene TRBV3-2) and TRBJ2-7; D not certain. The CDR3 has 8 amino acids. Germline V gene sequence: CDR1 LGHDT, CDR2 YNNKEL (reference sequence).

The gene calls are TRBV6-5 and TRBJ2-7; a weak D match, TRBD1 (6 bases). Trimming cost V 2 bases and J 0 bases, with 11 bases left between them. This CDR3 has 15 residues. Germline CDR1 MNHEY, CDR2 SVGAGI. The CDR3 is CASSYGWDTSYEQYF. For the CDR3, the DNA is TGTGCCAGCAGTTACGGTTGGGACACCTCCTACGAGCAGTACTTC.

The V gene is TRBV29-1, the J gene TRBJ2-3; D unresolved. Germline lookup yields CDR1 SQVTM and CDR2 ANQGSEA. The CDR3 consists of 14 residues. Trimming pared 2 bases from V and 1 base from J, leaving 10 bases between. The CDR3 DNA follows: TGCAGCGTTGAATCGGGTACACGCACAGATACGCAGTATTTT. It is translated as CSVESGTRTDTQYF.

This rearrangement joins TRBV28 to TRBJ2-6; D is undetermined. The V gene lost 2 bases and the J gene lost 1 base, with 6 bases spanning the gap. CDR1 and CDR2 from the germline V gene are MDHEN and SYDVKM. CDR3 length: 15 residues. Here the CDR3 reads CASSLPGSGANVLTF. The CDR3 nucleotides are TGTGCCAGCAGTTTACCCGGTTCTGGGGCCAACGTCCTGACTTTC.

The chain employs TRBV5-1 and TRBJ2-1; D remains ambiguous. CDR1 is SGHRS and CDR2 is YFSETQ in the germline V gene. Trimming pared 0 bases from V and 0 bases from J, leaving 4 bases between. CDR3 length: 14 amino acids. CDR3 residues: CASSLEDSYNEQFF. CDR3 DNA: TGCGCCAGCAGCTTGGAGGACTCCTACAATGAGCAGTTCTTC.

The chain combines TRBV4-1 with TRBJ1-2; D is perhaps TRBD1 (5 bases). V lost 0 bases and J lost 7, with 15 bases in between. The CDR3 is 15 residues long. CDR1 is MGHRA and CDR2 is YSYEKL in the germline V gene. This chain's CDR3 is CASSQDFKGVRGYTF. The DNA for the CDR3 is TGCGCCAGCAGCCAAGATTTTAAAGGGGTGCGTGGCTACACCTTC.

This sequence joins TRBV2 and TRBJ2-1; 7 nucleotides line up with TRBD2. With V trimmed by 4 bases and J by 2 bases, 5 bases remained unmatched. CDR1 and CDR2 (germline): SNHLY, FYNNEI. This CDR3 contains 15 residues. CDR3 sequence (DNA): TGTGCCAGCAGTGTGGGGCTAGCGGCCTACAATGAGCAGTTCTTC. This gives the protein CASSVGLAAYNEQFF. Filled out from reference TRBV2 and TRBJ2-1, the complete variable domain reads EPEVTQTPSHQVTQMGQEVILRCVPISNHLYFYWYRQILGQKVEFLVSFYNNEISEKSEIFDDQFSVERPDGSNFTLKIRSTKLEDSAMYFCASSVGLAAYNEQFFGPGTRLTVL.

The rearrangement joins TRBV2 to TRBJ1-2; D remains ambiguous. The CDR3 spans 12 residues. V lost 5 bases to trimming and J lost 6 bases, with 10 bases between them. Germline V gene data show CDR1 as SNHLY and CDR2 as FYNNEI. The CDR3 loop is CASSSSSHGYTF. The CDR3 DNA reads TGTGCCAGCAGTTCCTCGAGTCATGGCTACACCTTC.

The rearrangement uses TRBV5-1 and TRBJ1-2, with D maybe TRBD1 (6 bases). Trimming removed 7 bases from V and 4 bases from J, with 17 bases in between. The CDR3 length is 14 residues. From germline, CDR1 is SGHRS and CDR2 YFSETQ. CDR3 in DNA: TGCGCCAGCCACGGGGACACCCACTCCTATGGCTACACCTTC. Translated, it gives CASHGDTHSYGYTF.

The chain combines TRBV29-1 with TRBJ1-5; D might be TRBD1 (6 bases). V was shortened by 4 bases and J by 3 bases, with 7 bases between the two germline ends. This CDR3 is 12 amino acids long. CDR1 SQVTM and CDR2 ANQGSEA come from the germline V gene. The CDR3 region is CSVGDINQPQHF. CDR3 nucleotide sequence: TGCAGCGTTGGGGACATCAATCAGCCCCAGCATTTT.

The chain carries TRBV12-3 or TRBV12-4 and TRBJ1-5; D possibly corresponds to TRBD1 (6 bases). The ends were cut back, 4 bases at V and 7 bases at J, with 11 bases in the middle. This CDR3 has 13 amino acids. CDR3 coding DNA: TGTGCCAGCAGTTCGGCAGGGGAGCAGCCCCAGCATTTT. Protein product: CASSSAGEQPQHF.

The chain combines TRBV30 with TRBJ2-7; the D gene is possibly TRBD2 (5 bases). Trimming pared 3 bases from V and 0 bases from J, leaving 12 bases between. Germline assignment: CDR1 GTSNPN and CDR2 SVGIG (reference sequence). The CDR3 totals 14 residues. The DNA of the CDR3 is TGTGCCTGGAGCCCGGGCGGAGGCTCCTACGAGCAGTACTTC. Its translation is CAWSPGGGSYEQYF.

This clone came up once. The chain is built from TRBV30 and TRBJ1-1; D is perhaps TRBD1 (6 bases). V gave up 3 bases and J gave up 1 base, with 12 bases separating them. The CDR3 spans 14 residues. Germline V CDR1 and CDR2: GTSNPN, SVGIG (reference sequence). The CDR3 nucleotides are TGTGCCTGGAGCGCCCTACAGGGGAACACTGAAGCTTTCTTT. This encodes CAWSALQGNTEAFF.

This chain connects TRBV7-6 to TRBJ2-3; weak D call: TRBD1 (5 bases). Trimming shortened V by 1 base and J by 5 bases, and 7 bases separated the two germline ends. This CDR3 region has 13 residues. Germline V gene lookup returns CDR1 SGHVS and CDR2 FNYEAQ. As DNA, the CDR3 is TGTGCCAGCAGCTTAGGACAGCTAGATACGCAGTATTTT. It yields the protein CASSLGQLDTQYF.

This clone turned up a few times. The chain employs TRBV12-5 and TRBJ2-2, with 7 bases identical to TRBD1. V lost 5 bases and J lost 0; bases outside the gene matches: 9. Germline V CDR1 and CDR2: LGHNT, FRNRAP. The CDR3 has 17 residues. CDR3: CASGPRIGTANTGELFF. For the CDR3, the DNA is TGTGCTAGTGGTCCTAGGATCGGGACAGCGAACACCGGGGAGCTGTTTTTT. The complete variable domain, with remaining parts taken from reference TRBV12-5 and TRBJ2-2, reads DARVTQTPRHKVTEMGQEVTMRCQPILGHNTVFWYRQTMMQGLELLAYFRNRAPLDDSGMPKDRFSAEMPDATLATLKIQPSEPRDSAVYFCASGPRIGTANTGELFFGEGSRLTVL.

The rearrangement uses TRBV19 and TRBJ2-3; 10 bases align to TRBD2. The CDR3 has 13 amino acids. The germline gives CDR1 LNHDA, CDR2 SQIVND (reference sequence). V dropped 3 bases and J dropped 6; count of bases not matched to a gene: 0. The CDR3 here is CASSMGLADTQYF. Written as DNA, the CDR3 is TGTGCCAGTAGTATGGGACTAGCGGATACGCAGTATTTT.

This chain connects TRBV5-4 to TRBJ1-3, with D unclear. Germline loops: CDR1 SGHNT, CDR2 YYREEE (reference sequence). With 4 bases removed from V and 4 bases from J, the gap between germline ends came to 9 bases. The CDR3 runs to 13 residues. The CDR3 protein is CASSPQTGNTIYF. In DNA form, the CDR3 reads TGTGCCAGCAGCCCACAGACGGGAAACACCATATATTTT. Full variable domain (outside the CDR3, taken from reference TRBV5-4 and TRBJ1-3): ETGVTQSPTHLIKTRGQQVTLRCSSQSGHNTVSWYQQALGQGPQFIFQYYREEENGRGNFPPRFSGLQFPNYSSELNVNALELDDSALYLCASSPQTGNTIYFGEGSWLTVV.

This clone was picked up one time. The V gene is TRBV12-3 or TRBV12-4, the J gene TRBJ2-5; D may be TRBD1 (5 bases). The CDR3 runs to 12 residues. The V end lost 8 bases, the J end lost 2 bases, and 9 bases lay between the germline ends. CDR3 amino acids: CASAGPQETQYF. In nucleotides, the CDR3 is TGTGCCAGCGCAGGGCCTCAAGAGACCCAGTACTTC.

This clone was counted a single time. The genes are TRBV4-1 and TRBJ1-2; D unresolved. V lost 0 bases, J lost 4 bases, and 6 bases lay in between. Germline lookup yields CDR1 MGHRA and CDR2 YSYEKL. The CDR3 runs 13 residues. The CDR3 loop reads CASSQDRSYGYTF. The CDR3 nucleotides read TGCGCCAGCAGCCAAGACAGGTCCTATGGCTACACCTTC.

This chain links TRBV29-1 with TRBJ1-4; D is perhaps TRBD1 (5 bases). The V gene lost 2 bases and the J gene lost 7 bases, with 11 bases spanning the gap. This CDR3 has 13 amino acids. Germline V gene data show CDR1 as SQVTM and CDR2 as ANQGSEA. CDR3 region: CSVEWQGGEKLFF. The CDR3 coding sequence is TGCAGCGTTGAATGGCAGGGTGGTGAAAAACTGTTTTTT.